This entry concerns a single T cell receptor (beta chain). Its cognate antigen is unknown. These data come from a study of OX40 agonist ivuxolimab in advanced cancers. Study in general: Hepatocellular carcinoma, melanoma, renal cell or head and neck cancer was diagnosed in the dose-escalation patients. Partial responses, seen in three patients, involved one hepatocellular carcinoma and two cutaneous melanomas.

Generated by immunoSEQ multiplex PCR, the TCRdb table keeps only in-frame clones and is missing some. This table holds roughly 60,000 clones, 70% to 90% found once. CDR3 length: 13 amino acids. The J segment lost 8 bases and the V segment lost 0 bases, leaving 4 bases of the junction unmatched. The V gene's germline CDR1 is SGHDT and CDR2 YYEEEE. Drawing of blood for sampling happened at baseline, at cycle 4 day 1, and at cycle 7 day 1. Study findings and constraints: CD4+ and CD8+ blood T cells expanded clonally by week 6 at 0.1 to 3.0 mg/kg.

The material was CD4+ or CD8+ T cells sorted from blood, obtained in a trial of the OX40 agonist ivuxolimab. The gene calls are TRBV5-6 and TRBJ1-2, with 7 positions matching TRBD1. The receptor's source is an adult with an advanced solid tumor such as melanoma, head and neck, liver or kidney cancer. The DNA for the CDR3 is TGTGCCAGCAGCTTGGTCCAGGGGGGAGGCTACACCTTC. It yields the protein CASSLVQGGGYTF.